Below, one TCR beta chain is given with its context. The antigen it binds to is not known. The input lacks base qualities; no much larger clone sits a single base away. The cohort comprised under 700 healthy bone marrow donors. All cohort members were sampled while nominally healthy, although unrecorded immune exposures were likely present. The donor was CMV seropositive and belonged to the group of some 290 seropositive cohort members. Every donor gave a peripheral blood sample, and the peripheral blood mononuclear cells from that sample were used for TCR beta sequencing. The Qiagen DNeasy Blood Extraction Kit was used to extract genomic DNA from the blood cell samples. The data were obtained in a study of cytomegalovirus exposure and HLA in healthy donors (dated by TCRdb to about 2017). With respect to the entire study: In an earlier analysis of about 560 of the donors, 276 Gb of sequence data and 95 million to 130 million unique TCR beta sequences from roughly 200 million T cells were reported. Donor age, sex, ethnicity and CMV serostatus were compiled alongside the repertoire data. All discovery cohort repertoires had been generated using a single sequencing platform. Approximately 300 gigabases of sequencing data and tens of millions of unique TCR sequences made up an early release that covered some 640 HLA-typed donors. In an earlier analysis of a few hundred of the donors, high-throughput TCR beta sequencing was used to judge whether each TCR beta V gene segment behaved as functional or pseudogenic. The study combined high-throughput TCR immunosequencing, statistical association of individual TCRs with disease status, and machine learning to predict cytomegalovirus infection status. The study aimed to test whether signatures of past pathogen exposure could be identified by cataloging public T cell receptors. Using immunosequencing, the study profiled T cell repertoires from 640 or so subjects and related those repertoires to cytomegalovirus serostatus. Across under 500 genotyped donors of the cohort, an average of approximately 240,000 unique TCR beta nucleotide sequences per donor were sequenced, and around 20% of those sequences were non-productive. Of the roughly 400 genotyped donors, around 81% fell in the genetic ancestry cluster associated with self-reported Caucasian donors. Both class I and class II loci were covered by HLA typing, at four-digit resolution. A few DR-DQ haplotypes were treated as single units for association and clustering because of strong linkage in the cohort. Besides the first cohort of hundreds of subjects, a separate validation cohort made up of around 120 different subjects was used. To study patterns of TCR occurrence, a later analysis re-analyzed previously published TCR beta repertoires from more than 550 donors and added high-resolution HLA genotyping. The number of donors typed differed by locus, with roughly 620-630 for A, B, C, DRB1 and DQB1, around 520 for DQA1, over 600 for DPA1, and approximately 470 for DPB1. In the later analysis, no new phenotypic data were used to find candidate immune exposures; instead, reliance was placed on TCR beta sequences and their occurrence across donors. Genome-wide SNP genotypes for about 55% of the roughly 670 donors were used in a later genetic analysis, which treated that subset as a discovery cohort. Points the paper makes about the study in general: Roughly uniform sequencing depth across donors was assumed in presence/absence analyses, although this assumption may not hold. Because the 87-base-pair reads could not distinguish some IMGT-functional V segments, including TRBV6-2 and TRBV6-3, those segments were excluded. Cytomegalovirus status was reported to be diagnosed by the classifier with high specificity and sensitivity in both the original and validation cohorts. Across donors, most TCR sequences were observed very rarely, whereas some public TCRs were present in many individuals. Only TCR beta chains were sequenced in this cohort, and the absence of alpha or paired-chain data limited detectable features. The authors suggested that the approach could potentially be extended to other disease states and immunological phenotypes. A later analysis found that most CMV-associated TCR beta chains appeared HLA-restricted, with HLA associations seemingly driven largely by CMV exposure. In a later analysis, several top co-occurrence clusters were reported to appear linked to parvovirus B19, influenza, CMV and Epstein-Barr virus. In an earlier analysis of 500 to 650 of the donors, most TCR beta V segments appeared in productive rearrangements about 87% or about 30% of the time, broadly matching IMGT annotations. A further reported finding was that TCR beta sequences accurately predicted the HLA-A and HLA-B alleles for most subjects in the first cohort. In the study, roughly 160 TCR beta chains were listed as associated with cytomegalovirus. According to a later genetic analysis, donors in an Asian-associated ancestry cluster had fewer N-insertions in productive TCRs than the approximately 610-donor mean. Over 15 rarely observed V segments, including chromosome 9 orphons, were excluded from the earlier analysis of 550 to 700 of the donors because counts were too low. In a later genetic analysis, a missense DCLRE1C variant was associated with V-gene and J-gene trimming of TCR beta chains, and the association was replicated in an independent cohort. In a later analysis, TCR association rates were found to vary across HLA loci, with the most associated TCRs seen for DRB1 alleles and the fewest for HLA-C alleles. The sequencing pipeline was judged likely to have produced a cluster of highly shared sequence variants as a technical artifact. In a later analysis, HLA-associated TCR beta chains showed more clonal expansion and lower generation probabilities than non-associated chains that were equally common. At a false discovery rate of 0.05, a later analysis linked approximately 18,000 TCR beta sequences to specific HLA alleles. In vitro tests confirmed that a few of the cytomegalovirus-associated TCR beta chains recognize cytomegalovirus antigens. Linkage disequilibrium might explain the correlated functional status among segregating V segments, but an unknown experimental factor could not be excluded. Immune exposure information for the cohort was limited to CMV serostatus. When HLA alleles, especially DR and DQ, strongly co-occurred, TCR associations were difficult to assign to individual alleles. Because HLA typing was unavailable for some donors at each locus, only the typed subset was used in association tests.

V is trimmed back by 1 base and J by 2 bases, and the junction contains 6 bases that no gene match accounts for. The CDR3 has 16 amino acids, counting the end cysteine and phenylalanine. CDR3 DNA is the only sequence kept; it has 48 bases, read in frame from the first base. The germline V gene encodes CDR1 SGHNT and CDR2 YYREEE (reference sequence). Library creation used the immunoSEQ multiplex PCR assay. For the multiplex PCR, a mixture combining 60 forward primers for TCR Vbeta segments and 13 reverse primers for TCR Jbeta segments was used. The CDR3 region of rearranged TCR beta genes was amplified from genomic DNA with a multiplex PCR assay. Amplified TCR beta libraries were sequenced as 87-base-pair reads on the Illumina HiSeq System. The published analysis was carried out like this. Across the 600 to 700 repertoires, a later analysis counted tens of millions of unique TCR beta chains, some 11 million of which were shared by at least two donors. A nearest-neighbor algorithm error-corrected the raw reads and collapsed the reads into unique sequences, merging closely related sequences to remove PCR and sequencing errors. CDR3 sequences were aligned to IMGT reference sequences to assign V, D and J gene segments. For a sequence to be retained, at least a six-nucleotide match to both a V gene segment and a J gene segment was required. A rearrangement counted as productive if the CDR3 had no stop codons and remained in frame with V and J, and every other rearrangement counted as non-productive. CDR3 was defined according to IMGT convention as the region running from the second conserved V-encoded cysteine to the conserved J-encoded phenylalanine. The earlier analysis of 587 of the donors excluded any sequence lacking an unambiguous match to a single V gene segment. In an earlier analysis of about 590 of the donors, a V segment was called functional when productive rearrangements were above 56.7%, and segregating when the standard deviation between donors exceeded 5%. To diagnose cytomegalovirus status from the catalog of TCR beta chain sequences, a statistical classification framework was built. In a later analysis, TCR nucleotide sequences were compared against IMGT/GENE-DB human TR gene sequences so that V and J genes could be assigned. The TCRdist pipeline was used in a later analysis to assign CDR3 sequences and most-parsimonious VDJ recombination scenarios. In a later analysis, each TCR beta chain was defined by its CDR3 amino acid sequence together with its V-gene family, and reads without a unique V-gene family were excluded. A later analysis removed 600 or so highly shared, low-generation-probability nucleotide sequences to deal with suspected cross-contamination and a sequencing artifact. In a later analysis, a clonal expansion index was calculated for each public chain from normalized within-repertoire ranks of inferred template counts. A later analysis computed generation probabilities with a VDJ recombination model fitted to out-of-frame rearrangements, and checked the results against IGoR. A later analysis scored TCR-TCR, TCR-HLA and TCR-CMV co-occurrence with hypergeometric tests, applying a repertoire-size bias correction to TCR pairs. A later analysis estimated false discovery rates by permuting HLA or CMV assignments 20 times. A later analysis grouped co-occurring TCRs with DBSCAN, adding TCRdist sequence similarity when clustering within HLA-allele-positive subsets. Co-occurrence clustering excluded repertoires with fewer than 30,000 or more than 120,000 public chains, plus five with anomalous nucleotide sharing. Here the immuneACCESS table is served through TCRdb, limited to in-frame sequences with V and J called. Missing clones are a known gap in these copies; in checked studies unresolved V genes cover under half, and the rest lacks a known reason. That table gives V, J and clone size, and the DNA gave D and trimming. The sample table contains about 190,000 clones; only one count was recorded for approximately 82% of them. The ten biggest clones cover 2.1% of the sample.

This clonotype originated in a woman between 18 and 30 years old in good health and CMV-seropositive. Sequenced sample: PBMCs. This chain is built from TRBV5-4 and TRBJ2-3; TRBD2 agrees with 8 junctional bases. The DNA reads TGTGCCAGCAGCTTGACTAGCGGAACAAACACAGATACGCAGTATTTT. The encoded protein is CASSLTSGTNTDTQYF.